The 14 T cell receptor beta chains below were found in one sample sequenced in a study of technical replicates of blood from a handful of donors. The repertoire was sequenced with immunoSEQ multiplex PCR; TCRdb's copy has only in-frame clones and lacks some. This sample has more than 55,000 clones, with more than 85% found just once. Sequencing was done on a sample of PBMCs. The receptor source for this set is a human donor in good health. Some clones in this sample may be carry-over from other donors' samples.

This clone appeared once. At the DNA level, this CDR3 is encoded by other sequences in the same sample as well. This chain joins TRBV18 and TRBJ2-3; TRBD2 matches 11 bases. The CDR3 spans 16 residues. Germline loops: CDR1 KGHSH, CDR2 LQKENI. V dropped 1 base and J dropped 3; count of bases not matched to a gene: 3. CDR3 residues: CASSPLAGGLTDTQYF. CDR3 sequence (DNA): TGTGCCAGCTCACCACTAGCGGGAGGGTTGACAGATACGCAGTATTTT.

J is TRBJ2-1 and V is TRBV19; TRBD2 is a possible D gene (6 bases). The CDR3 length is 11 residues. From germline, CDR1 is LNHDA and CDR2 SQIVND (reference sequence). With 3 bases removed from V and 12 bases from J, the gap between germline ends came to 9 bases. CDR3 in DNA: TGTGCCAGTAGTATGGGGGGTGCGCAGTTCTTC. It specifies CASSMGGAQFF.

This chain connects TRBV4-1 to TRBJ1-2, with 8 positions matching TRBD1. Trimming cost V 3 bases and J 2 bases; bases outside gene matches: 17. CDR1 and CDR2 (germline): MGHRA, YSYEKL. The CDR3 loop spans 19 amino acids. The CDR3 DNA reads as TGCGCCAGCAGCCACCTCCTCGGCCGACAGACAGGGGCAAACTATGGCTACACCTTC. Protein product: CASSHLLGRQTGANYGYTF.

The CDR3 loop reads CASSVGGLGYEQYF. The CDR3 DNA reads TGTGCCAGCAGCGTAGGGGGCCTTGGCTACGAGCAGTACTTC. This chain joins TRBV9 and TRBJ2-7; TRBD1 is a possible D gene (5 bases). CDR1 and CDR2 from the germline V gene are SGDLS and YYNGEE. The length of the CDR3 is 14 residues. Trimming cost V 0 bases and J 3 bases, with 10 bases left between them.

V is TRBV19 and J is TRBJ1-5; 9 positions agree with TRBD1. CDR1 and CDR2 (germline): LNHDA, SQIVND (reference sequence). The CDR3 has 15 amino acids. Germline trimming cut 3 bases from V and 2 bases from J; bases unmatched to any gene: 2. CDR3 bases: TGTGCCAGTAGTATGAGGGACAGGGGCAATCAGCCCCAGCATTTT. Encoded protein: CASSMRDRGNQPQHF.

This rearrangement joins TRBV19 to TRBJ2-7; TRBD2 agrees at 8 bases. Germline V lookup: CDR1 LNHDA, CDR2 SQIVND (reference sequence). With V trimmed by 2 bases and J by 2 bases, 8 bases remained unmatched. The CDR3 sequence is 16 residues long. CDR3: CASSIKGGGSTYEQYF. In nucleotides, the CDR3 is TGTGCCAGTAGTATAAAGGGCGGGGGGAGTACCTACGAGCAGTACTTC.

The genes are TRBV11-2 and TRBJ2-2; D is possibly TRBD2 (5 bases). This CDR3 region has 15 residues. CDR1 is SGHAT, CDR2 FQNNGV, per germline. Trimming shortened V by 5 bases and J by 7 bases, and 17 bases separated the two germline ends. CDR3: CASSIVATTVGELFF. CDR3 nucleotide sequence: TGTGCCAGCAGCATAGTAGCGACTACGGTCGGGGAGCTGTTTTTT.

This clone was observed once. The CDR3 is CASSSSSRGPPYNEQFF. CDR3 coding DNA: TGTGCCAGCAGCTCCTCCTCCCGCGGTCCGCCCTACAATGAGCAGTTCTTC. V is TRBV5-4 and J is TRBJ2-1; D is unresolved. V gave up 3 bases and J gave up 2 bases, with 18 bases separating them. This CDR3 comprises 17 residues. Germline V lookup: CDR1 SGHNT, CDR2 YYREEE (reference sequence).

This clone was seen once. The V gene is TRBV4-1, the J gene TRBJ2-5, with D possibly matching TRBD2 (6 bases). The germline CDR1 and CDR2 sequences are MGHRA and YSYEKL. Trimming cost V 3 bases and J 5 bases, with 22 bases left between them. The CDR3 has 17 residues. As DNA, the CDR3 is TGCGCCAGCAGCCAGGGGGGAAGGGCCAAGGCGGGGGAGACCCAGTACTTC. This codes for CASSQGGRAKAGETQYF.

The DNA of the CDR3 is TGTGCCAGCAGCTTTGGGACTAGCGGATACAATGAGCAGTTCTTC. Translated: CASSFGTSGYNEQFF. The rearrangement joins TRBV5-4 to TRBJ2-1; TRBD2 matches 11 bases. V was pared by 2 bases and J by 4 bases, with 2 bases of the junction left unmatched. This CDR3 contains 15 residues. Germline-derived CDR1 and CDR2 are SGHNT and YYREEE (reference sequence).

V usage is TRBV7-3 and J usage is TRBJ2-5; possibly TRBD2 for D (5 bases). Germline CDR1 reads SGHTA; CDR2 reads FQGTGA. This CDR3 region has 15 residues. V lost 5 bases to trimming and J lost 2 bases, with 15 bases between them. The CDR3 DNA reads TGTGCCAGCAGCCCTCGACGGGGATCGCAAGAGACCCAGTACTTC. It encodes CASSPRRGSQETQYF.

The chain links TRBV2 to TRBJ1-4; no reliable D call. From germline, CDR1 is SNHLY and CDR2 FYNNEI. Trimming took 9 bases from V and 4 from J, leaving 9 bases between them. The CDR3 loop spans 12 amino acids. The CDR3 nucleotides read TGTGCCAGTAACCGGGGTAATGAAAAACTGTTTTTT. It translates to CASNRGNEKLFF.

This chain links TRBV7-9 with TRBJ2-3, with 9 bases matching TRBD1. Germline values: CDR1 SEHNR, CDR2 FQNEAQ (reference sequence). The junction had 3 bases not matched to a gene; V was cut back by 3 bases and J by 5 bases. This CDR3 is built from 14 residues. CDR3 amino acids: CASSLNRGQDTQYF. CDR3 bases: TGTGCCAGCAGCTTGAACAGGGGGCAAGATACGCAGTATTTT.

The J gene is TRBJ1-2, the V gene TRBV6-4, with 9 bases identical to TRBD1. The J segment lost 4 bases and the V segment lost 4 bases, leaving 4 bases of the junction unmatched. The CDR3 extends over 14 amino acids. Germline V gene data show CDR1 as MRHNA and CDR2 as SNTAGT. The CDR3, as DNA: TGTGCCAGCAGTGTGGACAGGGGCGGCTATGGCTACACCTTC. This encodes CASSVDRGGYGYTF.